Below, one T cell receptor beta chain is given with its context. TCRdb's table, derived via immunoSEQ multiplex PCR, lists solely in-frame clones and lacks some. The sample has about 84,000 clones; around four fifths are singletons. This CDR3 contains 15 residues. V lost 0 bases to trimming and J lost 5 bases, with 8 bases between them. Germline V gives CDR1 SEHNR, CDR2 FQNEAQ (reference sequence). This record comes from a study of OX40 agonist ivuxolimab in advanced cancers. This receptor was identified in an adult with an advanced solid tumor such as melanoma, head and neck, liver or kidney cancer. Specimen: CD4+ or CD8+ T cells sorted from blood, collected in a trial of the OX40 agonist ivuxolimab. This chain uses TRBV7-9 with TRBJ1-6, with unresolved D. The CDR3 sequence: CASSLAGRDNSPLHF. The DNA for the CDR3 is TGTGCCAGCAGCTTAGCGGGGAGGGATAATTCACCCCTCCACTTT.